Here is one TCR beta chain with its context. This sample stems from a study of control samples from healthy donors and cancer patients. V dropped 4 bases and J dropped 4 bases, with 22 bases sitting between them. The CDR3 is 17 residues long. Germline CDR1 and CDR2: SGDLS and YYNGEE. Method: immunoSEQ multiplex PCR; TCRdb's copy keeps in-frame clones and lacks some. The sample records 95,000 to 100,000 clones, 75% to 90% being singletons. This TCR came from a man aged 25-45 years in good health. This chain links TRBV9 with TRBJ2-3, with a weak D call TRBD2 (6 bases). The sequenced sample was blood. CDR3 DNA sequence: TGTGCCAGCAGCTTCCGAGGAGGGACGGGAGTTTCAGATACGCAGTATTTT. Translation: CASSFRGGTGVSDTQYF.